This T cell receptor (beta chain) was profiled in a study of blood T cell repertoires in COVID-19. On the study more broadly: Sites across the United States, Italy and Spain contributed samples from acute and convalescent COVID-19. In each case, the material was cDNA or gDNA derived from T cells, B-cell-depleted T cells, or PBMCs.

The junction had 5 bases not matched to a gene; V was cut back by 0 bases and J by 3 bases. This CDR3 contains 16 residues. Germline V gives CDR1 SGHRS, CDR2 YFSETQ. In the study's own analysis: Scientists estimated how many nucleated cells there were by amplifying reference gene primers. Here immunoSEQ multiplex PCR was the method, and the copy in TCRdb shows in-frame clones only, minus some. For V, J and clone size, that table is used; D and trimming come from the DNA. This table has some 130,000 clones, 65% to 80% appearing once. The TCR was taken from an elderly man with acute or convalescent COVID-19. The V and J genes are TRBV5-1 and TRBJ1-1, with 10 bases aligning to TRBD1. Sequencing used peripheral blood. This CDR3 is CASSLETGTGDTEAFF. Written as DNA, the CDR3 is TGCGCCAGCAGCTTGGAGACCGGGACAGGGGACACTGAAGCTTTCTTT.